These T cell receptor beta chains were read from a single sample in a study of T cells expressing NK-cell markers. TCRdb re-called the 5' RACE reads and shows each CDR3 protein once, DNA omitted. In all, the sample yields about 450,000 distinct CDR3 sequences. Material for sequencing was blood T cells: a sorted CD56 or NKG2C T cell subset, CD4+ or CD8+ T cells, or bulk PBMC T cells (not recorded which). These receptors all come from a woman between 18 and 70 years old in good health. CDR3s include the opening cysteine and the closing phenylalanine or tryptophan.

J gene,V gene,CDR3 length,CDR3 protein
TRBJ2-3,TRBV9,14,CASSVGSGGDTQYF
TRBJ2-1,TRBV6-1,14,CASSGADPYNEQFF
TRBJ1-1,TRBV10-3,15,CAISVDSHMNTEAFF
TRBJ1-6,TRBV12-3/TRBV12-4,13,CASSGGGISPLHF
TRBJ2-1,TRBV11-2,16,CASSLGWVTSYNEQFF
TRBJ2-3,TRBV4-3,17,CASSRLAGSPQGDTQYF
TRBJ2-4,TRBV5-5,13,CASSGTVAGIQYF
TRBJ2-4,TRBV6-2/TRBV6-3,14,CASRTGGGENIQYF
TRBJ1-1,TRBV6-5,15,CASSYPGTGNTEAFF
TRBJ2-6,TRBV7-2,17,CASSSQVWDPGANVLTF
TRBJ2-1,TRBV12-3/TRBV12-4,13,CASSPDPGYEQFF
TRBJ1-1,TRBV12-3/TRBV12-4,16,CASSPFSKTRGTEAFF
TRBJ1-6,TRBV20-1,16,CSARDTLTGYNSPLHF
TRBJ2-3,TRBV20-1,15,CSASQTGTVADTQYF
TRBJ2-1,TRBV21-1,16,CASSKERGRSYNEQFF
TRBJ2-1,TRBV7-3,15,CASSFGQGNYNEQFF
TRBJ2-2,TRBV29-1,15,CSVEDSRGRTGELFF
TRBJ2-7,TRBV7-2,14,CASKRQGGTYEQYF
TRBJ1-5,TRBV10-3,16,CAISEILDGGLGPQHF
TRBJ1-2,TRBV12-3/TRBV12-4,15,CASSTRSTGNYGYTF
TRBJ2-3,TRBV11-3,13,CASSLQNTDTQYF
TRBJ1-2,TRBV7-9,15,CASSLERLPRAGYTF
TRBJ2-5,TRBV12-3/TRBV12-4,14,CASSLSFGRETQYF
TRBJ2-5,TRBV7-2,13,CASGLGYQETQYF
TRBJ1-2,TRBV20-1,12,CSALGRGYGYTF
TRBJ1-1,TRBV6-1,14,CASSDDRLNTEAFF
TRBJ2-5,TRBV19,15,CASSPPGGLRETQYF
TRBJ2-1,TRBV7-2,12,CASSPRYNEQFF